These 30 T cell receptor beta chains were sequenced from one sample in a study of beta chain features in type 1 diabetes. Of the isolated RNA, all was reverse transcribed, and so the sequenced material was expressed TCRB transcripts. The data were produced by immunoSEQ multiplex PCR, yet TCRdb's version contains in-frame clones alone and is incomplete. Altogether 970,000 or so clones are present, roughly 15% being singletons, with the ten largest covering about 0.025%. Sequenced input: naive CD4+ T cells from blood. The source is a woman younger than 35 in good health.

This chain connects TRBV4-2 to TRBJ2-6; D remains unclear. The CDR3 extends over 13 amino acids. V was shortened by 4 bases and J by 2 bases, with 3 bases between the two germline ends. Germline lookup yields CDR1 LGHNA and CDR2 YNFKEQ. The CDR3 DNA is TGTGCCAGCAGCCGGACTGGGGCCAACGTCCTGACTTTC. This sequence encodes CASSRTGANVLTF.

This clone occurred a few times. This chain links TRBV19 with TRBJ2-2; D gene unclear. Trimming took 6 bases from V and 4 from J, leaving 12 bases between them. The CDR3 length is 14 residues. In germline, CDR1 is LNHDA, CDR2 SQIVND (reference sequence). This chain's CDR3 is CASSPRGPTGELFF. For the CDR3, the DNA is TGTGCCAGTAGCCCACGCGGCCCCACCGGGGAGCTGTTTTTT.

This CDR3 reads CASSQKAGGPQHF. In DNA form, the CDR3 reads TGCGCCAGCAGCCAAAAAGCCGGAGGGCCCCAGCATTTT. The V and J genes are TRBV4-3 and TRBJ1-5; D is uncertain. Germline CDR1 and CDR2: LGHNA and YSLEER. V lost 2 bases and J 9 bases, leaving 11 bases between the germline ends. The CDR3 contains 13 residues.

This clone came up a few times. The CDR3, as DNA: TGTGCCATCAGTGAAAGGACAGATCAGCCCCAGCATTTT. Translating it yields CAISERTDQPQHF. The chain is built from TRBV10-3 and TRBJ1-5, with D possibly being TRBD1 (6 bases). From germline, CDR1 is ENHRY and CDR2 SYGVKD. This CDR3 comprises 13 residues. V lost 3 bases and J 5 bases, leaving 8 bases between the germline ends.

The rearrangement uses TRBV4-3 and TRBJ2-1; D call uncertain. Germline CDR1 and CDR2: LGHNA and YSLEER. V shed 3 bases and J shed 6 bases, with 18 bases lying between them. The length of the CDR3 is 16 residues. The CDR3 bases are TGCGCCAGCAGCCACCTCCGTTATCGAGAGGTCAATGAGCAGTTCTTC. Its translation: CASSHLRYREVNEQFF.

The chain recombines TRBV29-1 with TRBJ2-2; D may be TRBD1 (6 bases). Germline assignment: CDR1 SQVTM and CDR2 ANQGSEA. V dropped 7 bases and J dropped 0 bases, with 15 bases sitting between them. This CDR3 spans 15 amino acids. The CDR3, as DNA: TGCAGCGCCTACAACAGGGACGCGAACACCGGGGAGCTGTTTTTT. It specifies CSAYNRDANTGELFF.

The chain carries TRBV29-1 and TRBJ2-2, with a possible D match to TRBD1 (6 bases). CDR1 is SQVTM, CDR2 ANQGSEA, per germline. The CDR3 runs 13 residues. Trimming cost V 7 bases and J 7 bases, with 16 bases left between them. CDR3 loop: CSGTGNGDGELFF. The CDR3 DNA reads TGCAGCGGCACAGGGAACGGGGACGGGGAGCTGTTTTTT.

In this sample, this clone turned up a few times. The chain has TRBV7-9 and TRBJ2-7, with TRBD1 as a possible D gene (5 bases). The germline V gene encodes CDR1 SEHNR and CDR2 FQNEAQ (reference sequence). The V and J ends lost 3 bases and 6 bases respectively, with 12 bases between them. CDR3 length equals 13 residues. The CDR3 is CASSLGRASEQYF. The CDR3 DNA reads as TGTGCCAGCAGCTTGGGCAGGGCCTCCGAGCAGTACTTC.

This clone has more than one count but fewer than ten. This chain uses TRBV5-4 with TRBJ1-2, with 7 bases matching TRBD1. J lost 2 bases, V lost 5 bases, and 3 bases had no gene match. This CDR3 is 13 amino acids long. The V gene's germline CDR1 is SGHNT and CDR2 YYREEE (reference sequence). The CDR3 DNA reads as TGTGCCAGCAGTTCACAGGGGAACTATGGCTACACCTTC. It codes for CASSSQGNYGYTF.

This clone was found a few times. The chain recombines TRBV2 with TRBJ2-7, with TRBD2 identical over 8 bases. Germline-derived CDR1 and CDR2 are SNHLY and FYNNEI. Trimming removed 7 bases from V and 4 bases from J; junction bases left unmatched: 15. The CDR3 is made up of 16 amino acids. For the CDR3, the DNA is TGTGCCAGCATCCCCGGGGGAAGCGGGAGAAGGTACGAGCAGTACTTC. Its translation is CASIPGGSGRRYEQYF.

CDR3 region: CASSVAGEGGGSQPYEQYF. CDR3 DNA: TGTGCCAGCAGCGTAGCGGGAGAGGGCGGCGGGAGTCAACCCTACGAGCAGTACTTC. The chain uses TRBV9 and TRBJ2-7, with 7 bases lining up with TRBD2. The CDR3 length is 19 residues. Germline-derived CDR1 and CDR2 are SGDLS and YYNGEE. Losses at the gene ends were 0 bases for V and 2 bases for J; bases not matched to a gene: 17.

In DNA, the CDR3 is TGTGCCAGCAGCTATTTGCAGGGGTTCGACACTGAAGCTTTCTTT. This encodes CASSYLQGFDTEAFF. This chain links TRBV5-6 with TRBJ1-1, with a tentative D call TRBD1 (6 bases). This CDR3 spans 15 amino acids. The germline CDR1 and CDR2 sequences are SGHDT and YYEEEE. V dropped 3 bases and J dropped 3 bases, with 15 bases sitting between them.

The V and J genes are TRBV5-1 and TRBJ2-2, with D perhaps TRBD1 (5 bases). Germline CDR1 SGHRS, CDR2 YFSETQ. CDR3 length: 17 amino acids. V gave up 4 bases and J gave up 1 base, with 17 bases separating them. The CDR3 sequence is CASSMRSARGNTGELFF. The CDR3 DNA reads TGCGCCAGCAGCATGCGGTCTGCTAGGGGGAACACCGGGGAGCTGTTTTTT.

The chain carries TRBV4-2 and TRBJ2-3; D call uncertain. The length of the CDR3 is 14 residues. Between the trimmed V and J ends, which lost 0 bases and 3 bases, there was a span of 7 bases. From germline, CDR1 is LGHNA and CDR2 YNFKEQ. The CDR3 reads CASSQDRVTDTQYF. The CDR3 bases are TGTGCCAGCAGCCAAGATAGGGTGACAGATACGCAGTATTTT.

V usage is TRBV4-2 and J usage is TRBJ2-3; 7 nucleotides agree with TRBD1. There are 17 residues in the CDR3. Germline trimming cut 0 bases from V and 1 base from J; bases unmatched to any gene: 7. Germline values: CDR1 LGHNA, CDR2 YNFKEQ. This CDR3 is CASSQEDGQAGTDTQYF. For the CDR3, the DNA is TGTGCCAGCAGCCAAGAGGACGGACAGGCGGGCACAGATACGCAGTATTTT.

The gene calls are TRBV6-6 and TRBJ2-7; perhaps TRBD2 as D (6 bases). This CDR3 region has 13 residues. V lost 0 bases and J 4 bases, leaving 7 bases between the germline ends. Germline-derived CDR1 and CDR2 are MNHNY and SVGAGI (reference sequence). Written as DNA, the CDR3 is TGTGCCAGCAGTTACTCTGCGGGATACGAGCAGTACTTC. Its protein is CASSYSAGYEQYF.

This clone was seen only a few times. The rearrangement uses TRBV6-6 and TRBJ2-1; 11 nucleotides match TRBD2. CDR1 is MNHNY and CDR2 is SVGAGI in the germline V gene (reference sequence). The CDR3 contains 16 residues. V lost 5 bases to trimming and J lost 4 bases; unmatched junction nucleotides: 7. The CDR3 region has the DNA TGTGCCAGCAGTCGAATCGGGACTAGCGGTTACAATGAGCAGTTCTTC. It encodes CASSRIGTSGYNEQFF.

This clone was seen more than once but under ten times. This chain joins TRBV11-1 and TRBJ2-1; no definite D call. The V gene lost 5 bases and the J gene lost 3 bases, with 11 bases spanning the gap. There are 14 residues in the CDR3. Looked up from germline, CDR1 is SGHAT and CDR2 is FQDESV (reference sequence). CDR3 in amino acids: CASSPDTVYNEQFF. In DNA form, the CDR3 reads TGTGCCAGCAGCCCAGACACTGTCTACAATGAGCAGTTCTTC.

The rearrangement links TRBV4-3 to TRBJ2-4; the match to TRBD1 covers 7 bases. CDR3 length: 16 amino acids. From germline, CDR1 is LGHNA and CDR2 YSLEER. The V segment lost 4 bases and the J segment 3 bases; nucleotides outside the gene matches: 9. The CDR3 region has the DNA TGCGCCAGCAGCCGAGGGCTCCGGGACAGCAAAAACATTCAGTACTTC. Protein product: CASSRGLRDSKNIQYF.

In regard to this clone: Other DNA variants within this sample encode the same CDR3. The chain links TRBV9 to TRBJ2-1, with D perhaps matching TRBD2 (6 bases). CDR1 is SGDLS and CDR2 is YYNGEE in the germline V gene. The CDR3 consists of 15 residues. Trimming pared 0 bases from V and 2 bases from J, leaving 9 bases between. The CDR3 is CASSVVGGTYNEQFF. As DNA, the CDR3 is TGTGCCAGCAGCGTAGTGGGCGGGACCTACAATGAGCAGTTCTTC.

A few counts support this clone. This rearrangement joins TRBV18 to TRBJ2-2; 12 bases align to TRBD1. This CDR3 spans 15 amino acids. In germline, CDR1 is KGHSH, CDR2 LQKENI. J was trimmed by 5 bases and V by 3 bases; bases with no gene match: 1. In nucleotides, the CDR3 is TGTGCCAGCTCACCGGGACAGGGGGCGACCGGGGAGCTGTTTTTT. Translated: CASSPGQGATGELFF.

This chain links TRBV18 with TRBJ2-1; the match to TRBD2 covers 11 bases. The CDR3 contains 16 residues. Germline V gives CDR1 KGHSH, CDR2 LQKENI. V was pared by 1 base and J by 3 bases, with 2 bases of the junction left unmatched. CDR3: CASSPQGLAGYNEQFF. For the CDR3, the DNA is TGTGCCAGCTCACCACAAGGACTAGCGGGCTACAATGAGCAGTTCTTC.

There are a few counts of this clone. The chain employs TRBV28 and TRBJ2-7; tentative D call: TRBD2 (6 bases). In germline, CDR1 is MDHEN, CDR2 SYDVKM. The CDR3 is made up of 12 amino acids. Trimming took 3 bases from V and 6 from J, leaving 9 bases between them. The CDR3 protein is CASSFLGGEQYF. The CDR3, as DNA: TGTGCCAGCAGTTTCTTGGGGGGCGAGCAGTACTTC.

The chain is built from TRBV7-2 and TRBJ2-1; D might be TRBD2 (6 bases). Trimming took 1 base from V and 6 from J, leaving 10 bases between them. This CDR3 has 14 amino acids. The germline V gene has CDR1 SGHTA and CDR2 FQGNSA. CDR3 residues: CASSLVEGGNEQFF. In nucleotides, the CDR3 is TGTGCCAGCAGCTTAGTTGAGGGAGGCAATGAGCAGTTCTTC.

This rearrangement joins TRBV4-1 to TRBJ1-2; D gene ambiguous. V dropped 5 bases and J dropped 5 bases, with 12 bases sitting between them. The CDR3 extends over 13 amino acids. From germline, CDR1 is MGHRA and CDR2 YSYEKL. Written as DNA, the CDR3 is TGCGCCAGCAGCACCGACCTAGAGTATGGCTACACCTTC. It is translated as CASSTDLEYGYTF.

The J gene is TRBJ2-3, the V gene TRBV4-2; maybe TRBD2 (5 bases). Germline CDR1 LGHNA, CDR2 YNFKEQ. V was pared by 1 base and J by 0 bases, with 11 bases between. This CDR3 has 16 amino acids. The CDR3 sequence: CASSQGSTISTDTQYF. The CDR3, as DNA: TGTGCCAGCAGCCAAGGTTCGACTATCAGCACAGATACGCAGTATTTT.

There are a few counts of this clone. In nucleotides, the CDR3 is TGCGCCAGCAGCTTGGATAGCCCTACGTGGGCGGGACAGAACTACGAGCAGTACTTC. As protein: CASSLDSPTWAGQNYEQYF. This rearrangement joins TRBV5-1 to TRBJ2-7; possible D gene TRBD1, 7 bases. V gave up 0 bases and J gave up 3 bases, with 25 bases separating them. The CDR3 consists of 19 residues. Germline CDR1 SGHRS, CDR2 YFSETQ.

This clone was seen a handful of times. Other DNA variants within this sample encode the same CDR3. This chain joins TRBV2 and TRBJ1-1; D gene uncertain. The V gene lost 4 bases and the J gene lost 1 base, with 7 bases spanning the gap. The CDR3 sequence is 13 residues long. Germline V gene data show CDR1 as SNHLY and CDR2 as FYNNEI. The chain's CDR3 is CASSVDGNTEAFF. CDR3 nucleotides: TGTGCCAGCAGTGTCGACGGGAACACTGAAGCTTTCTTT.

The chain joins TRBV4-2 to TRBJ2-3; 8 nucleotides agree with TRBD2. V was clipped by 1 base and J by 4 bases; unmatched bases: 7. Germline loops: CDR1 LGHNA, CDR2 YNFKEQ. The CDR3 has 16 residues. CDR3 coding DNA: TGTGCCAGCAGCCAAGGGACTAGCCGTACCTCAGATACGCAGTATTTT. Translation gives CASSQGTSRTSDTQYF.

This clone has just a few counts. The chain recombines TRBV19 with TRBJ2-1; the D is unclear. This CDR3 has 14 amino acids. V lost 6 bases to trimming and J lost 8 bases, with 17 bases between them. The V gene's germline CDR1 is LNHDA and CDR2 SQIVND (reference sequence). The CDR3 loop is CASRGSPILDEQFF. CDR3 sequence (DNA): TGTGCCAGTAGGGGTAGCCCTATTTTGGATGAGCAGTTCTTC.